This TCR beta chain was identified in a study of identical twins. General study points: Clonotypes of the beta chain that were abundant in cord blood carried fewer insertions (memory repertoires showed none).

One entry per CDR3 protein, called by TCRdb with MiXCR from the 5' RACE reads. The sample lists roughly 750,000 distinct CDR3 sequences; 21% were seen once. Germline trimming cut 3 bases from V and 1 base from J; bases unmatched to any gene: 14. The germline V gene encodes CDR1 ENHRY and CDR2 SYGVKD. The CDR3 totals 20 residues. Comment on this clonotype: Its antigen is unknown.

This sample was shared with a second study, whose subject was T cells expressing NK-cell markers. That publication notes: The use of an anti-gamma-delta TCR antibody, which was added in several experiments, restricted sorting to T cells expressing alpha-beta TCR. The dominant NKG2C+ clonotypes represented about 1.0-7.0% of CD8+ T cells in over 5 donors. Whether expanded NKG2C+ T cell clones were HCMV-specific remained unclear.

This clonotype was obtained from a woman between 18 and 30 years old in good health. J is TRBJ2-7 and V is TRBV10-3; 14 bases are shared with TRBD2. The material sequenced was PBMCs. DNA of the CDR3: TGTGCCATCAGTGATGGTCGAGGGGGACTAGCGGGAGTCAAATCCTACGAGCAGTACTTC. Encoded protein: CAISDGRGGLAGVKSYEQYF.